These T cell receptor beta chains were read from a single sample in a study of blood T cell repertoires in COVID-19. The repertoire was sequenced with immunoSEQ multiplex PCR; TCRdb's copy has only in-frame clones and lacks some. The data contain some 150,000 clones, roughly four fifths of them singletons. Sequencing was performed on PBMCs or T cells enriched from blood (not recorded which). The receptor set was obtained from a man in his fifties who had recovered from COVID-19. Both conserved end residues are part of each CDR3. The order of the fields is clone size, D gene, V gene, J gene, CDR3 DNA, CDR3 protein. D genes are given only for firm matches. Size is omitted from some rows. Given values are once, few, many or a class for expanded clones.

>NA|NA|TRBV10-3|TRBJ2-1
TGTGCCATCAGTGAGTCCCTCAATGAGCAGTTCTTC
CAISESLNEQFF
>NA|NA|TRBV7-2|TRBJ1-6
TGTGCCAGCAGCTTACGCAGGGAGGCACCCCTCCACTTT
CASSLRREAPLHF
>NA|NA|TRBV10-3|TRBJ2-3
TGTGCCATCAGCACCTATTCAGATACGCAGTATTTT
CAISTYSDTQYF
>NA|TRBD2|TRBV7-3|TRBJ2-5
TGTGCCAGCAGCTTAGGCACTAGCGGCGTCGAGACCCAGTACTTC
CASSLGTSGVETQYF
>once|NA|TRBV5-1|TRBJ2-7
TGCGCCAGCAGCTATGGGGCAGACCCATCCTACGAGCAGTACTTC
CASSYGADPSYEQYF
>NA|TRBD1|TRBV28|TRBJ1-6
TGTGCCAGCAGCCTGGGACAGGGTAACTCACCCCTCCACTTT
CASSLGQGNSPLHF
>NA|TRBD1|TRBV6-4|TRBJ1-2
TGTGCCAGCAGTCAAGACAGGGGAGGCGGCTACACCTTC
CASSQDRGGGYTF
>NA|TRBD1|TRBV30|TRBJ1-2
TGTGCCTCCGGACAGGACGCGATTAACTATGGCTACACCTTC
CASGQDAINYGYTF
>few|TRBD1|TRBV18|TRBJ1-4
TGTGCCAGCTCGCAGGGGGTAATTGAAAAACTGTTTTTT
CASSQGVIEKLFF
>NA|NA|TRBV5-1|TRBJ2-7
TGCGCCAGCAGCACTAACGGAGATCGGCAGTACTTC
CASSTNGDRQYF